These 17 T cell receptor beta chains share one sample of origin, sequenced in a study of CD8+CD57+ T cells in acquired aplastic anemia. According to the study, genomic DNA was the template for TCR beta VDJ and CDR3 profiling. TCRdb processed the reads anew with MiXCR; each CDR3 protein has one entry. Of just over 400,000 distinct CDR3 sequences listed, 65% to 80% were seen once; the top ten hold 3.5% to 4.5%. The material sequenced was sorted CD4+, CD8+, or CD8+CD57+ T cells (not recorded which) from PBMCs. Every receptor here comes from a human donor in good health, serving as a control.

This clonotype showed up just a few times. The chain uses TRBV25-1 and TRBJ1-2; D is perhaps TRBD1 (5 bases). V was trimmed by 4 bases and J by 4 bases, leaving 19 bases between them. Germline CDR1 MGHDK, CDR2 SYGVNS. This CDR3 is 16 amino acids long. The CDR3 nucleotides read TGTGCCAGCAGTGGCGTACAGGAAGGTTTGAGCTATGGCTACACCTTC. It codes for CASSGVQEGLSYGYTF.

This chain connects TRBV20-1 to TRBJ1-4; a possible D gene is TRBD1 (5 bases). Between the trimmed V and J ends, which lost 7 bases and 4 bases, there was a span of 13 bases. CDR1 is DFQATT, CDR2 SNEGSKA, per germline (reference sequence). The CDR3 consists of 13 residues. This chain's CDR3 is CSDGDGGNEKLFF. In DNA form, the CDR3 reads TGCAGTGATGGGGACGGGGGTAATGAAAAACTGTTTTTT.

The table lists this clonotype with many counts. CDR3 region: CASSNGQGLAFF. The CDR3 DNA reads as TGTGCCAGCAGCAACGGACAGGGCTTAGCTTTCTTT. This chain connects TRBV6-5 to TRBJ1-1, with 8 bases fitting TRBD1. The germline V gene has CDR1 MNHEY and CDR2 SVGAGI. The V and J ends lost 6 bases and 10 bases, in that order; junction bases with no gene match: 7. This CDR3 comprises 12 residues.

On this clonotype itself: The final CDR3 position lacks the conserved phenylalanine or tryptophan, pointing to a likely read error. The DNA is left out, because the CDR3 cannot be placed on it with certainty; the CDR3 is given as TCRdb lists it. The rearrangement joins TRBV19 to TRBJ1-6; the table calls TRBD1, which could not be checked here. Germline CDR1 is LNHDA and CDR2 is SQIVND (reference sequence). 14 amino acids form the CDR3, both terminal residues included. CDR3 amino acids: CASSIGGLDSFFHL.

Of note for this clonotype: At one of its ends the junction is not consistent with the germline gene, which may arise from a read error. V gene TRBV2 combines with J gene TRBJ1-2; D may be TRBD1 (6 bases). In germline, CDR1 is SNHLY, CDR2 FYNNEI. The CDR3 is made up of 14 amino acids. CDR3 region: CASSGQQRDNGYSF. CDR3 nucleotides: TGTGCCAGCAGCGGACAACAGCGGGACAATGGGTACTCCTTC.

The CDR3 region has the DNA TGTGCCAGCAGCTTACTGACCTCCAACACTGAAGCTTTCTTT. As protein: CASSLLTSNTEAFF. This sequence joins TRBV7-8 and TRBJ1-1; D gene unclear. The CDR3 covers 14 residues. The germline gives CDR1 SGHVS, CDR2 FQNEAQ. V was trimmed by 2 bases and J by 2 bases, leaving 9 bases between them.

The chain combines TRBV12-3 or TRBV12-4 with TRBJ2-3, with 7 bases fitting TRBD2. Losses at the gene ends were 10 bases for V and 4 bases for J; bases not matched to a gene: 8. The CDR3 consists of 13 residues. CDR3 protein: CANNGAGADTQYF. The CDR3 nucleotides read TGTGCCAACAACGGGGCGGGGGCAGATACGCAGTATTTT.

In DNA, the CDR3 is TGCAGTGCTTGGACAGGGGACGAGCAGTACTTC. Translated: CSAWTGDEQYF. The J gene is TRBJ2-5, the V gene TRBV20-1, with TRBD1 identical over 9 bases. The DNA matches TRBJ2-7 better at its end, which makes the J call doubtful. Germline CDR1 is DFQATT and CDR2 is SNEGSKA (reference sequence). This CDR3 has 11 amino acids.

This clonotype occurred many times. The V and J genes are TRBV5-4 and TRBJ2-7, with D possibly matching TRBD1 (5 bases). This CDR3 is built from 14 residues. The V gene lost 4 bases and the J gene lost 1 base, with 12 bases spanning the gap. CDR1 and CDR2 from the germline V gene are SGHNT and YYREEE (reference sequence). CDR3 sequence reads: CASSPWGASYEQYF. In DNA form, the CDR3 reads TGTGCCAGCAGCCCATGGGGCGCTTCCTACGAGCAGTACTTC.

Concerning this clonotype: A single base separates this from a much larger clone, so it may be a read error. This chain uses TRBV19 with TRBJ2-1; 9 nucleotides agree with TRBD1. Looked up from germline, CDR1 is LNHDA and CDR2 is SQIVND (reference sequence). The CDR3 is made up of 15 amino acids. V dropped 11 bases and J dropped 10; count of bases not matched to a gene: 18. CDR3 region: CAGTQGQGPGREQFF. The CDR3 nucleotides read TGTGCCGGTACCCAGGGACAGGGACCAGGCAGAGAGCAGTTCTTC.

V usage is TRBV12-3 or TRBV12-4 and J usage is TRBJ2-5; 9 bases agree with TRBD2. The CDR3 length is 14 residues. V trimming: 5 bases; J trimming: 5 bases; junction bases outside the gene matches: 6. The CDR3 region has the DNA TGTGCCAGCAGTCGAGCGGGGGGCTATGAGACCCAGTACTTC. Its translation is CASSRAGGYETQYF.

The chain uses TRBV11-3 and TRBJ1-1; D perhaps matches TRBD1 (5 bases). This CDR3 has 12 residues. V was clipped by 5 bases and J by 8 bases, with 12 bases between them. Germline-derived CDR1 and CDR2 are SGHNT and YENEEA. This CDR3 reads CASSRRQQEAFF. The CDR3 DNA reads TGTGCCAGCAGCCGAAGACAGCAAGAAGCTTTCTTT.

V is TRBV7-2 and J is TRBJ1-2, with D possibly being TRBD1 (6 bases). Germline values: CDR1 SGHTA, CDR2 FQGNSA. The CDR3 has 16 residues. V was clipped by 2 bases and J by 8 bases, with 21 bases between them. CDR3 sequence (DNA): TGTGCCAGCAGCTTACCACAGGGTGGAGGAGCCAACGGCTACACCTTC. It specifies CASSLPQGGGANGYTF. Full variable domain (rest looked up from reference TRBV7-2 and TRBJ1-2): GAGVSQSPSNKVTEKGKDVELRCDPISGHTALYWYRQSLGQGLEFLIYFQGNSAPDKSGLPSDRFSAERTGGSVSTLTIQRTQQEDSAVYLCASSLPQGGGANGYTFGSGTRLTVV.

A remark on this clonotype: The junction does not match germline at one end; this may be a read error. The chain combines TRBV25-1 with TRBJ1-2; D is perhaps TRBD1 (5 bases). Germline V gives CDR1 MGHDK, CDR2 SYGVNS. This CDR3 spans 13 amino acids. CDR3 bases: TGTGCCAGCAGTAGGGAAGGGGTTTTTGGCAACACCTTC. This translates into CASSREGVFGNTF.

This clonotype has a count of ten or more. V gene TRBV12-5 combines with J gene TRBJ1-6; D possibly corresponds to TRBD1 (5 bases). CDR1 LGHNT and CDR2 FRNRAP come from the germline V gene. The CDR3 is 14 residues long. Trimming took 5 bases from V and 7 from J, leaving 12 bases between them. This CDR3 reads CASGVRDGNSPLHF. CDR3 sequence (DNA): TGTGCTAGTGGTGTGAGGGACGGAAATTCACCCCTCCACTTT.

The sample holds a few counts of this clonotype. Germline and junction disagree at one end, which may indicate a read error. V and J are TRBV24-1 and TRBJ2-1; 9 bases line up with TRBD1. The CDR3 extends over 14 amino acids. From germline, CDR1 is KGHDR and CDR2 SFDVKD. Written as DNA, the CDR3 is TGTGCCATCAGTCGGACAGGGGCTACAAATGAGCAGTTCTTC. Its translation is CAISRTGATNEQFF.

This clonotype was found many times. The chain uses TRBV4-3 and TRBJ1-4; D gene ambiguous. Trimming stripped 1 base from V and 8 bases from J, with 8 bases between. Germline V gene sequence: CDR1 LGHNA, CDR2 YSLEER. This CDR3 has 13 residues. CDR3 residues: CASSQASGEKLFF. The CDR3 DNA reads TGCGCCAGCAGCCAAGCTTCGGGGGAAAAACTGTTTTTT.